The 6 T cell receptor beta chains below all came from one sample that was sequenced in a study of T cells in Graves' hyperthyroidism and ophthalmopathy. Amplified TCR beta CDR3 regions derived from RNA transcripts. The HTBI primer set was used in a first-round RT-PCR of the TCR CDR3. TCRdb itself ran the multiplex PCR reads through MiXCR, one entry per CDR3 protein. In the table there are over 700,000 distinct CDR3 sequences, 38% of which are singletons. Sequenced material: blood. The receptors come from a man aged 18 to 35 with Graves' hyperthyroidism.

This CDR3 is CASRKTGQAYHTEAFF. CDR3 nucleotide sequence: TGTGCCAGCAGAAAAACGGGACAGGCATACCACACTGAAGCTTTCTTT. The rearrangement uses TRBV2 and TRBJ1-1; 8 bases align to TRBD1. The CDR3 has 16 amino acids. The V and J ends lost 6 bases and 3 bases, in that order; junction bases with no gene match: 12. The germline gives CDR1 SNHLY, CDR2 FYNNEI.

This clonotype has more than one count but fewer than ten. As DNA, the CDR3 is TGCGCCAGCAGCTTGCAGGGGCAGGACGGGGAGCTGTTTTTT. Translating gives CASSLQGQDGELFF. The J gene is TRBJ2-2, the V gene TRBV5-1; TRBD1 is a possible D gene (6 bases). This CDR3 comprises 14 residues. The V end lost 1 base, the J end lost 7 bases, and 11 bases lay between the germline ends. Germline CDR1 reads SGHRS; CDR2 reads YFSETQ.

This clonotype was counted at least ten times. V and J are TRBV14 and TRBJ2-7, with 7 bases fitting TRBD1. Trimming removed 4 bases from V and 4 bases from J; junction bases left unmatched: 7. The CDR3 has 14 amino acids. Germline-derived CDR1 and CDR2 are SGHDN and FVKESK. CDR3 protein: CASSPGTVGYEQYF. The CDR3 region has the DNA TGTGCCAGCAGCCCCGGGACAGTCGGATACGAGCAGTACTTC.

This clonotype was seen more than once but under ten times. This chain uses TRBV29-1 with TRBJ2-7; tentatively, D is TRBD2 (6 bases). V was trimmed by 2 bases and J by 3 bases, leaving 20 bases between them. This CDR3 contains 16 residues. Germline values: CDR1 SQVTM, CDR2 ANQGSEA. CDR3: CSVERASGTSYYEQYF. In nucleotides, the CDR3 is TGCAGCGTTGAAAGGGCATCCGGGACTTCTTACTACGAGCAGTACTTC.

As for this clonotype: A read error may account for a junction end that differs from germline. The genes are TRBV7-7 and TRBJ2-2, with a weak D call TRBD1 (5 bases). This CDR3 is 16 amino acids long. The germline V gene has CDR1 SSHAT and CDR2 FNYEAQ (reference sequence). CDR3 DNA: TGTGCTAGCAGCTTACAGGTTCCCGGGAACACCGGGGAGCTGTTTTTT. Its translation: CASSLQVPGNTGELFF.

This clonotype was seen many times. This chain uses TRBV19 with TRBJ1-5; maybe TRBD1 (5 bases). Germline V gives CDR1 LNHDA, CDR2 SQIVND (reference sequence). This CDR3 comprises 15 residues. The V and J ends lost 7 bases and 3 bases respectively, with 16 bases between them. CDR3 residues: CASTTIDRPNQPQHF. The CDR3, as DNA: TGTGCCAGTACTACGATCGACAGACCCAATCAGCCCCAGCATTTT.